This TCR beta chain was recovered during a study of PD-1 blockade in classical Hodgkin lymphoma. Time point here: newly diagnosed, previously untreated cHL patient sample. PBMCs from patients with newly diagnosed, untreated classical Hodgkin lymphoma served as a comparison group for the relapsed/refractory trial patients. Study-wide results and limits: Undefined causes, possibly disease activity or prior therapy, underlie the repertoire differences. TCR diversity at baseline was reported to be reduced in newly diagnosed patients relative to healthy donors.

Libraries were prepared by immunoSEQ multiplex PCR; TCRdb keeps only in-frame clonotypes and omits some of them. The top ten hold 6.9% of the sample, which has some 17,000 clones, about 93% seen once. This CDR3 contains 8 residues. The germline gives CDR1 MNHNS, CDR2 SASEGT. Trimming took off 7 bases at V and 5 bases at J, with 0 bases between the two ends. Notes on this clone: Its antigen remains unknown.

This TCR derives from a human donor with classical Hodgkin lymphoma. The chain combines TRBV6-1 with TRBJ2-7; D is ambiguous. The sample consisted of peripheral blood mononuclear cells (PBMCs). In DNA, the CDR3 is TGTGCCAGCAACGAGCAGTACTTC. It is translated as CASNEQYF.